In its sample, the clone carrying this T cell receptor beta chain was seen a few times. Its antigen is currently unknown. Every TCR beta cDNA library bore unique molecular identifiers. TCRdb re-called the PCR reads through MiXCR, storing one row per CDR3 protein. Of over 700,000 distinct CDR3 sequences listed, less than 35% are singletons. This specimen belongs to a study of post-analysis software for immune sequencing data. Study-wide background: The patients showed relapsing-remitting, secondary progressive and progressive-relapsing multiple sclerosis courses.

Study findings and constraints: By F measure, samples from a shared preparation batch strongly co-clustered. Controls significantly exceeded multiple sclerosis patients in normalized Chao1 diversity.

The sequencing sample was made of blood. This receptor was identified in a girl under 18 with multiple sclerosis.

CDR3 nucleotide sequence: TGTGCCACCAGTCCGGTTGGGTACAGGGAATTTCCCCACCCTGTCTATGGCTACACCTTC. Translated, it gives CATSPVGYREFPHPVYGYTF. The chain recombines TRBV15 with TRBJ1-2; tentatively, D is TRBD1 (6 bases). The CDR3 loop spans 20 amino acids. Germline V lookup: CDR1 LNHNV, CDR2 YYDKDF (reference sequence). V dropped 6 bases and J dropped 4 bases, with 33 bases sitting between them.